One and the same sample provided the 2 T cell receptor beta chains below, sequenced in a study of cytomegalovirus exposure and HLA in healthy donors. 60 Vbeta and 13 Jbeta primers were used in PCR. The assay was immunoSEQ multiplex PCR, and TCRdb's table has in-frame clones only and misses some. The table lists about 210,000 clones, 85% of them singletons, with about 0.25% in the top ten. The specimen sequenced was PBMCs. Source of these receptors: a girl under 10 years old in good health and CMV-seronegative.

This chain connects TRBV20-1 to TRBJ2-1; D might be TRBD1 (6 bases). V lost 5 bases and J lost 8, with 7 bases in between. The CDR3 is made up of 10 amino acids. CDR1 is DFQATT and CDR2 is SNEGSKA in the germline V gene (reference sequence). The CDR3 DNA reads as TGCAGTGCTGCAGGGGATGAGCAGTTCTTC. Protein sequence: CSAAGDEQFF.

The gene calls are TRBV7-9 and TRBJ2-2, with 7 bases aligning to TRBD1. The CDR3 is made up of 17 amino acids. Looked up from germline, CDR1 is SEHNR and CDR2 is FQNEAQ (reference sequence). V trimming: 7 bases; J trimming: 6 bases; junction bases outside the gene matches: 17. The CDR3 here is CASTSSEWLTGPGELFF. CDR3 sequence (DNA): TGTGCCAGCACCAGCTCCGAGTGGTTGACAGGGCCCGGGGAGCTGTTTTTT.